The clone carrying this TCR beta chain was observed a few times. This sample is part of a study of blood T cell repertoires in COVID-19. Study at large: Material from acute and convalescent COVID-19 was sourced from the United States, Italy and Spain. Nucleic acid was either cDNA or gDNA, and it came from T cells, B-cell-depleted T cells, or PBMCs.

As processed by the authors: Using reference gene primer amplification, nucleated cell counts were estimated. TCRdb's table, derived via immunoSEQ multiplex PCR, lists solely in-frame clones and lacks some. The DNA was the basis for D and trimming; V, J and clone size are from that table. The sample holds 88,000 or so clones, approximately 86% seen once. Germline values: CDR1 SGHRS, CDR2 YFSETQ. The CDR3 loop spans 14 amino acids. J was trimmed by 1 base and V by 5 bases; bases with no gene match: 4. This receptor was taken from a man in his 60s with acute or convalescent COVID-19. The chain links TRBV5-1 to TRBJ1-1, with 8 bases identical to TRBD1. Source material: peripheral blood. The CDR3, as DNA: TGCGCCAGCAGTTTACAGGGGGGGAACACTGAAGCTTTCTTT. It encodes CASSLQGGNTEAFF.